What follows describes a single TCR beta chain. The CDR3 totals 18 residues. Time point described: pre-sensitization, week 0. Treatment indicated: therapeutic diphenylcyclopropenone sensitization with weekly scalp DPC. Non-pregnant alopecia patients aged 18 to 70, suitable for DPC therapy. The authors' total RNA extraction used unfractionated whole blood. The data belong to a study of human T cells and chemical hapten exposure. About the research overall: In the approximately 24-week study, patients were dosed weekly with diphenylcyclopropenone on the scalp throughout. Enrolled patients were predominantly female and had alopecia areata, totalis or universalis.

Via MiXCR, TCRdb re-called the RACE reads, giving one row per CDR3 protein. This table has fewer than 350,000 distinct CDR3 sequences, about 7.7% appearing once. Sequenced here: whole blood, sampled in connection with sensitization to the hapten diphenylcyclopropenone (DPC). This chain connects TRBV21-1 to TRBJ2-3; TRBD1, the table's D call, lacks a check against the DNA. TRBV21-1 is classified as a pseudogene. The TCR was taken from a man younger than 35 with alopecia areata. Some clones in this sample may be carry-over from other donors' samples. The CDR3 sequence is CASSKEGARLLGTDTQYF. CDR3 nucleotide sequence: TGTGCCAGCAGCAAAGAGGGGGCTAGGCTTTTGGGCACAGATACGCAGTATTTT.